The entry that follows covers one T cell receptor beta chain sequence. Reprocessing the 5' RACE reads, TCRdb reports a single entry for every CDR3 protein and omits DNA. The listing records roughly 160,000 distinct CDR3 sequences. This CDR3 has 15 residues. Germline CDR1 is MNHEY and CDR2 is SVGEGT. These data originate in a study of T cells expressing NK-cell markers. In the study overall: Seropositivity for HCMV was found in most of the eight sequenced donors, with one seronegative.

Sequencing was done on a sample of blood T cells: a sorted CD56 or NKG2C T cell subset, CD4+ or CD8+ T cells, or bulk PBMC T cells (not recorded which). The chain recombines TRBV6-2 or TRBV6-3 with TRBJ2-1; TCRdb returns TRBD1, unconfirmable since there is no DNA. The source is a man aged 18-75 years in good health. Here the CDR3 reads CASSYSSTEYNEQFF.